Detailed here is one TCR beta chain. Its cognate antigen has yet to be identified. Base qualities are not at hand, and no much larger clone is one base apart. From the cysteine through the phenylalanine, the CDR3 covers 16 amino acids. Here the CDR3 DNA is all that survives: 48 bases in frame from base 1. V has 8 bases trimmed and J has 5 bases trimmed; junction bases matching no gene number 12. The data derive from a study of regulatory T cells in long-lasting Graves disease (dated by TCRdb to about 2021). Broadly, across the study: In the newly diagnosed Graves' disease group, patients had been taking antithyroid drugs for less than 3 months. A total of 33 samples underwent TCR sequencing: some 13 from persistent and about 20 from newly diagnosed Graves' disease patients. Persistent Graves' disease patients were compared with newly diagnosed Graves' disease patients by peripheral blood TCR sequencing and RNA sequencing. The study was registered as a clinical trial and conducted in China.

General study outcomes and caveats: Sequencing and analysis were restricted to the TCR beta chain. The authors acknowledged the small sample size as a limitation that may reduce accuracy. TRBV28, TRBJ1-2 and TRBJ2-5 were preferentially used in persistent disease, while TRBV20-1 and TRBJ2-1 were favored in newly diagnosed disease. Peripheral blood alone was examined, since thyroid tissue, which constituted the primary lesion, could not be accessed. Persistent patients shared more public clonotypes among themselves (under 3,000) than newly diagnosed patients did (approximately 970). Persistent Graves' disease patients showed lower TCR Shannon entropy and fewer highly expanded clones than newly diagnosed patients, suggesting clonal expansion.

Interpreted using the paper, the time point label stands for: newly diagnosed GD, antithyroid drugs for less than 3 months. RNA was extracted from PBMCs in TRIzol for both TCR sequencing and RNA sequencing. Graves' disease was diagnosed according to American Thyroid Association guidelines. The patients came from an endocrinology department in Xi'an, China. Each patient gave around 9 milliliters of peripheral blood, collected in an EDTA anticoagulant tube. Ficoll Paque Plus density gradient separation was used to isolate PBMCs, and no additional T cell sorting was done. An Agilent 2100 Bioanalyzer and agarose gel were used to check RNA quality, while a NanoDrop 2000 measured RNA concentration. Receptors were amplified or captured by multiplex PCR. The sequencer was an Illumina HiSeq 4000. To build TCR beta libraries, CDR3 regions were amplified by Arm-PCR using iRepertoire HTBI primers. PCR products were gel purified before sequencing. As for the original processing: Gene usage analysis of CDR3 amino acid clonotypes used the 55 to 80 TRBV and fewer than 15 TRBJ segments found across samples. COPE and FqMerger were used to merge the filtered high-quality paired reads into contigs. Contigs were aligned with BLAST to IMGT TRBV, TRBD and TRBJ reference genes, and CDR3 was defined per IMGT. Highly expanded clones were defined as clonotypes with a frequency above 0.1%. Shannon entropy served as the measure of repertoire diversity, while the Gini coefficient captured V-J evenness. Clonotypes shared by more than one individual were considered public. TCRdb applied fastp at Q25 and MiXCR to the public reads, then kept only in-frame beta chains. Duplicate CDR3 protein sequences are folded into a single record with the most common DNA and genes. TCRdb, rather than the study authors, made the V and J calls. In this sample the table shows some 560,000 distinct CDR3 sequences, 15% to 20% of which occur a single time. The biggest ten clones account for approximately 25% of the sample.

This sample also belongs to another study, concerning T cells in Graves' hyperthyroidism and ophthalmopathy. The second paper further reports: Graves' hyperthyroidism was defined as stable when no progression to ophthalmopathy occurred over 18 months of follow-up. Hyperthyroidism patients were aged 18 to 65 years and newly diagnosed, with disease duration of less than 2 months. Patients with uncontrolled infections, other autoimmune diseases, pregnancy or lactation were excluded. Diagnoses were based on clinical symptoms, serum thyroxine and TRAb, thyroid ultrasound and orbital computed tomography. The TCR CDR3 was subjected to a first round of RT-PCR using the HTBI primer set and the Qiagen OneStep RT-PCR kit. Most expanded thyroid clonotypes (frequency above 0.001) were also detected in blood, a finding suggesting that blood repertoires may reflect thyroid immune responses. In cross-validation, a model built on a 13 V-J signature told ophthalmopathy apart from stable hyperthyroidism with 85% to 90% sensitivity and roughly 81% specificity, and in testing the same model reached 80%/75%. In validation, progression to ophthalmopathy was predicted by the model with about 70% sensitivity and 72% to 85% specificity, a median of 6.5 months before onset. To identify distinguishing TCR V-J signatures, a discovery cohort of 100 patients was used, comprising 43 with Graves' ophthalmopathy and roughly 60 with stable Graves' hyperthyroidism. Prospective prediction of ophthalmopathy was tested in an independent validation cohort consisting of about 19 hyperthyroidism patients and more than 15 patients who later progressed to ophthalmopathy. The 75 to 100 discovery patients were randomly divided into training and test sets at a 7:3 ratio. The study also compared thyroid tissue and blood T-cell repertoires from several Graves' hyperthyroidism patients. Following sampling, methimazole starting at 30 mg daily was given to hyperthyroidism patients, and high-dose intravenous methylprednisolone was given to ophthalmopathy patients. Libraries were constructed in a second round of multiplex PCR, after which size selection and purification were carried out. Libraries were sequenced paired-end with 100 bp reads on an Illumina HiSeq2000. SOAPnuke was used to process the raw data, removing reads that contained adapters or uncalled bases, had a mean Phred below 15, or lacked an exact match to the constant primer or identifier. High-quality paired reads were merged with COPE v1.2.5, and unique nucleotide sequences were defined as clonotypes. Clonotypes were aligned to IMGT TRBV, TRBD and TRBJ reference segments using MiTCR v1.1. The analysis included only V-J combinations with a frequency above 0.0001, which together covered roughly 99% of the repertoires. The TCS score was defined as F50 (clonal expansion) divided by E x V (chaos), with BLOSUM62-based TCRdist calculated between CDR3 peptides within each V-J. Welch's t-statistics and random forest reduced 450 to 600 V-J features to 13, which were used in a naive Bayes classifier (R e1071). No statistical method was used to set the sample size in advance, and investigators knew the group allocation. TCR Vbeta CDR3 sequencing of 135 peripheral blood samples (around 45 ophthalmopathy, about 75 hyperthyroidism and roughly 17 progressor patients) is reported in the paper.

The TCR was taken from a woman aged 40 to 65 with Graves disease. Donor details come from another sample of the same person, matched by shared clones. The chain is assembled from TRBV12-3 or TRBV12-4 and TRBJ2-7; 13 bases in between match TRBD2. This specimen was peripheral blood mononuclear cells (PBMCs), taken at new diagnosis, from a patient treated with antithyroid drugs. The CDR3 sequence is CASSLQGLAGLHEQYF. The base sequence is TGTGCCAGCTCCCTACAGGGACTAGCGGGGCTTCACGAGCAGTACTTC.